This TCR beta chain comes out of a study of human T cells and chemical hapten exposure. This clonotype was picked up a small number of times. TCRdb fed the RACE reads into MiXCR, producing one record per CDR3 protein. This sample yields 250,000 or so distinct CDR3 sequences, of which around 7.7% are seen a single time; more than 0.95% belongs to the top ten. Time point here: pre-sensitization, week 0. The treatment is: therapeutic diphenylcyclopropenone sensitization with weekly scalp DPC. Trimming removed 0 bases at V and 1 base at J, with 12 bases between. Germline CDR1 LGHDT, CDR2 YNNKEL (reference sequence). The CDR3 spans 16 residues.

This specimen consisted of whole blood, obtained in connection with sensitization to the hapten diphenylcyclopropenone (DPC). This rearrangement joins TRBV3-1 to TRBJ2-5; a possible D gene is TRBD2 (6 bases). This clonotype was obtained from a young man with alopecia areata. Some clones in this sample may be carry-over from other donors' samples. The CDR3 loop reads CASSQDVGGIQETQYF. CDR3 nucleotides: TGTGCCAGCAGCCAAGACGTTGGCGGGATCCAAGAGACCCAGTACTTC.